This T cell receptor (beta chain) was sequenced for a study of T cells after yellow fever vaccination. For the study at large: SMART-Seq v4 Ultra Low Input prepared the low-cell-number fractions.

Findings of the study overall: A limited proportion of clonotypes was detected within both the CD4 and CD8 compartments.

From germline, CDR1 is DFQATT and CDR2 SNEGSKA (reference sequence). The CDR3 has 16 amino acids. TCRdb reprocessed the 5' RACE reads via MiXCR and lists one record per CDR3 protein. The data show some 350,000 distinct CDR3 sequences, 6.2% seen once. A word on this clonotype: What it binds is not known. A junction boundary mismatches the germline segment, possibly from a read error.

This TCR was sampled from a man aged 25-40 years who received the YFV17D yellow fever vaccine. This chain connects TRBV20-1 to TRBJ2-3; D is tentatively TRBD1 or TRBD2 (5 bases each). The specimen comprised PBMCs, sampled 5 days after the yellow fever booster vaccination. The CDR3 DNA reads TGCTGTGCTAGAGTTCCCGGGACCGGATCGGCAGATACGCAGTATTTT. As protein: CCARVPGTGSADTQYF.